This record concerns one TCR beta chain sequence. The antigen is not known. The sample belongs to a study of quantifying T cell responses using KT2 cells. Study-level background: TCR alpha and beta constant-region primers primed reverse transcription of RNA. The T4 ligation step was estimated to exceed 8.5% efficiency under optimum conditions. The second PCR ran as a qPCR until a predetermined fluorescence threshold was reached.

An oligo carrying a UMI was ligated to the cDNA 3' end. An equimolar mix of RC1.1 and RC1.2 primed the beta chain across TRBC1 and TRBC2. One entry per CDR3 protein results from TCRdb running MiXCR on the UMI-ligation and nested PCR reads. The sample yields roughly 51,000 distinct CDR3 sequences, around an eighth seen once. Germline V lookup: CDR1 SEHNR, CDR2 FQNEAQ (reference sequence). This CDR3 region has 16 residues. With V trimmed by 6 bases and J by 4 bases, 11 bases remained unmatched. Notes on the study in general: Even the lowest spike-in, about one KT2 cell per 100,000 PBMC, yielded detectable KT2 sequences.

The sample is PBMC spiked with counted cells of clone KT2. This chain uses TRBV7-9 with TRBJ2-7; 11 bases are shared with TRBD1. Specimen: PBMCs spiked with cells of the T cell clone KT2. The receptor was isolated from a human donor. The CDR3 sequence: CASRTSSGTGGYEQYF. For the CDR3, the DNA is TGTGCCAGCAGGACGTCCTCCGGGACAGGGGGTTACGAGCAGTACTTC.